This TCR beta chain was obtained from a study of cytomegalovirus exposure and HLA in healthy donors. For the study at large: Early released data had 80 million or so unique TCRs, all coming from HLA-typed donors. The study placed about 81% of its 350 to 400 genotyped donors in the Caucasian-associated ancestry cluster. Regarding the study as a whole: Reports state that TCR beta sequences accurately predicted most subjects' HLA-A and HLA-B alleles.

Germline CDR1 is SSHAT and CDR2 is FNYEAQ (reference sequence). The CDR3 loop spans 17 amino acids. V gave up 0 bases and J gave up 1 base; unmatched junction bases: 3. Turning to this clone: Its antigen is undetermined.

PCR employed 60 Vbeta and 13 Jbeta primers. Sequencing was performed with immunoSEQ multiplex PCR; in TCRdb, only in-frame clones are kept and a portion is missing. The sample records about 120,000 clones, 70% to 85% being singletons. The receptor was isolated from a male donor in good health and CMV-seropositive. Sequencing was done on a sample of PBMCs. This chain uses TRBV7-7 with TRBJ2-5; 12 nucleotides line up with TRBD2. CDR3 residues: CASSLAGLAGLQETQYF. For the CDR3, the DNA is TGTGCCAGCAGCTTAGCAGGACTAGCGGGGCTCCAAGAGACCCAGTACTTC.